This is a list of T cell receptor beta chains from one sample in a study of cytomegalovirus exposure and HLA in healthy donors. The protocol was immunoSEQ multiplex PCR, while the TCRdb copy is restricted to in-frame clones and leaves out a portion. The top ten clones hold 1.5% to 2% of a sample with 150,000 to 200,000 clones, roughly 74% of them seen once. Sequencing was carried out using PBMCs. The receptors come from a woman in her twenties or thirties in good health and CMV-seronegative. Each CDR3 is given with its conserved first and last residue. The D gene is left open where the match is weak. Where a row states a size, it is once, few, many or the class of an expanded clone; other rows omit it.

d_gene: -; abundance: -; v_gene: TRBV6-6; j_gene: TRBJ2-2; CDR3nt: TGTGCCAGCAGTTCCACTGGTGCGAACACCGGGGAGCTGTTTTTT; CDR3aa: CASSSTGANTGELFF
d_gene: -; abundance: few; v_gene: TRBV5-4; j_gene: TRBJ1-2; CDR3nt: TGTGCCAGCAGCTTGGACGTTTCGGCGCGGCTCTATGGCTACACCTTC; CDR3aa: CASSLDVSARLYGYTF
d_gene: TRBD2; abundance: -; v_gene: TRBV18; j_gene: TRBJ2-7; CDR3nt: TGTGCCAGCTCAGCTCCGGGACTAGCAGACGAGCAGTACTTC; CDR3aa: CASSAPGLADEQYF
d_gene: -; abundance: -; v_gene: TRBV10-2; j_gene: TRBJ1-2; CDR3nt: TGCGCCAGCAGTGGCAGGGGCGGGTATGGCTACACCTTC; CDR3aa: CASSGRGGYGYTF
d_gene: -; abundance: -; v_gene: TRBV19; j_gene: TRBJ2-6; CDR3nt: TGTGCCAGTAGTATAGCGGGGGTCTCCTCTGGGGCCAACGTCCTGACTTTC; CDR3aa: CASSIAGVSSGANVLTF
d_gene: -; abundance: few; v_gene: TRBV4-2; j_gene: TRBJ1-2; CDR3nt: TGTGCCAGCAGCCAAGACGGATTGTTTGGGGAGGGCTACACCTTC; CDR3aa: CASSQDGLFGEGYTF
d_gene: TRBD2; abundance: -; v_gene: TRBV19; j_gene: TRBJ2-1; CDR3nt: TGTGCCAGTAGTACTTGGACTAGCTCTTACAATGAGCAGTTCTTC; CDR3aa: CASSTWTSSYNEQFF
d_gene: TRBD1; abundance: -; v_gene: TRBV27; j_gene: TRBJ1-5; CDR3nt: TGTGCCAGCAGTCCAACAGGGGCGGGAAATCAGCCCCAGCATTTT; CDR3aa: CASSPTGAGNQPQHF
d_gene: -; abundance: -; v_gene: TRBV2; j_gene: TRBJ1-3; CDR3nt: TGTGCCAGCAGTGAAGTGGGACAAAACTCTGGAAACACCATATATTTT; CDR3aa: CASSEVGQNSGNTIYF
d_gene: TRBD1; abundance: -; v_gene: TRBV19; j_gene: TRBJ2-7; CDR3nt: TGTGCCAGTGGGACAGGGGTCTACGAGCAGTACTTC; CDR3aa: CASGTGVYEQYF
d_gene: -; abundance: -; v_gene: TRBV25-1; j_gene: TRBJ1-3; CDR3nt: TGTGCCAGCAGCCAACAGGTTCCATCTGGAAACACCATATATTTT; CDR3aa: CASSQQVPSGNTIYF
d_gene: TRBD1; abundance: -; v_gene: TRBV6-5; j_gene: TRBJ1-1; CDR3nt: TGTGCCAGCAGTTCCGGGACAGGGATCACTGAAGCTTTCTTT; CDR3aa: CASSSGTGITEAFF
d_gene: TRBD1; abundance: once; v_gene: TRBV27; j_gene: TRBJ1-1; CDR3nt: TGTGCCAGCAGCCGGGACAGGGGGCTGAACACTGAAGCTTTCTTT; CDR3aa: CASSRDRGLNTEAFF
d_gene: -; abundance: -; v_gene: TRBV6-5; j_gene: TRBJ2-3; CDR3nt: TGTGCCAGCAGTTACAGCTCCTCTAGCACAGATACGCAGTATTTT; CDR3aa: CASSYSSSSTDTQYF
d_gene: TRBD2; abundance: -; v_gene: TRBV9; j_gene: TRBJ2-1; CDR3nt: TGTGCCAGCAGCTTTGGACTAGCGGGAGGCACCTACAATGAGCAGTTCTTC; CDR3aa: CASSFGLAGGTYNEQFF
d_gene: -; abundance: -; v_gene: TRBV5-1; j_gene: TRBJ2-1; CDR3nt: TGCGCCAGCAGCTTGGAGTGGGCTACAGGGAATGAGCAGTTCTTC; CDR3aa: CASSLEWATGNEQFF
d_gene: TRBD2; abundance: -; v_gene: TRBV18; j_gene: TRBJ2-1; CDR3nt: TGTGCCAGCTCGTCCACCGGGACTAGCCGTGAGAAGCAGTTCTTC; CDR3aa: CASSSTGTSREKQFF
d_gene: -; abundance: -; v_gene: TRBV2; j_gene: TRBJ2-7; CDR3nt: TGTGCCAGCAGCGTAGATTCCTCCTACGAGCAGTACTTC; CDR3aa: CASSVDSSYEQYF
d_gene: TRBD2; abundance: few; v_gene: TRBV7-3; j_gene: TRBJ2-2; CDR3nt: TGTGCCAGCAGCGGTAGCGGGAGATGGTCCGGGGAGCTGTTTTTT; CDR3aa: CASSGSGRWSGELFF
d_gene: TRBD2; abundance: few; v_gene: TRBV28; j_gene: TRBJ2-5; CDR3nt: TGTGCCAGCAGCCCACTAGCGGGGTACCAAGAGACCCAGTACTTC; CDR3aa: CASSPLAGYQETQYF
d_gene: -; abundance: -; v_gene: TRBV5-1; j_gene: TRBJ2-2; CDR3nt: TGCGCCAGCAGCCCCAACGCGGGACGCCTCGGGGAGCTGTTTTTT; CDR3aa: CASSPNAGRLGELFF
d_gene: -; abundance: -; v_gene: TRBV4-2; j_gene: TRBJ2-7; CDR3nt: TGTGCCAGCAGCCATTATCGGGGGGAGCAGTACTTC; CDR3aa: CASSHYRGEQYF
d_gene: TRBD1; abundance: once; v_gene: TRBV5-1; j_gene: TRBJ2-7; CDR3nt: TGCGCCAGCAGCCAATCCCGGGACAGTCAGAGGGAGCAGTACTTC; CDR3aa: CASSQSRDSQREQYF
d_gene: TRBD2; abundance: -; v_gene: TRBV18; j_gene: TRBJ2-7; CDR3nt: TGTGCCAGCTCACCACCCACGACGCTAGCGGGAAGGTACGAGCAGTACTTC; CDR3aa: CASSPPTTLAGRYEQYF
d_gene: TRBD1; abundance: once; v_gene: TRBV25-1; j_gene: TRBJ1-2; CDR3nt: TGTGCCAGCCGGACAGGGAATGGCTACACCTTC; CDR3aa: CASRTGNGYTF
d_gene: -; abundance: once; v_gene: TRBV4-1; j_gene: TRBJ1-2; CDR3nt: TGCGCCAGCAGCCAACCCCTCGACAGGAACTATGGCTACACCTTC; CDR3aa: CASSQPLDRNYGYTF
d_gene: -; abundance: few; v_gene: TRBV6-5; j_gene: TRBJ1-5; CDR3nt: TGTGCCAGCAGTTACTCGGGAGGGAGCAATCAGCCCCAGCATTTT; CDR3aa: CASSYSGGSNQPQHF
d_gene: TRBD1; abundance: -; v_gene: TRBV4-1; j_gene: TRBJ1-2; CDR3nt: TGCGCCAGCAGCCAAGATCAGGGGGCGAGTGGCTACACCTTC; CDR3aa: CASSQDQGASGYTF
d_gene: -; abundance: -; v_gene: TRBV11-2; j_gene: TRBJ1-5; CDR3nt: TGTGCCAGCAGCTTAGATATCGAGCCCCAGCATTTT; CDR3aa: CASSLDIEPQHF
d_gene: TRBD1; abundance: few; v_gene: TRBV19; j_gene: TRBJ1-1; CDR3nt: TGTGCCAGTAGTATTAGAGGGGGCGCGGTCACTGAAGCTTTCTTT; CDR3aa: CASSIRGGAVTEAFF